The rows below give T cell receptor beta chains drawn from one sample of a study of T cells after posttransplantation cyclophosphamide. Clones were read by immunoSEQ multiplex PCR, and TCRdb kept only the in-frame ones, dropping some. The table shows more than 20,000 clones, with roughly nine tenths occurring only once. The source material was PBMCs, sampled after an allogeneic stem cell transplant with a calcineurin inhibitor and methotrexate. All receptors come from a female patient in her forties or fifties who received an allogeneic stem cell transplant from an unrelated donor, was CMV-positive, and had chronic GVHD only. Some T cells here may be from the graft donor. The CDR3 runs from the conserved cysteine through the conserved F or W. The D gene is left open where the match is weak. Rows may omit the clone size; those that give it use once, few, many or a size class.

J gene: TRBJ2-7; V gene: TRBV2; clone size: NA; D gene: TRBD2; CDR3 protein: CASSTWGGKIYEQYF; CDR3 DNA: TGTGCCAGCAGCACGTGGGGGGGAAAGATCTACGAGCAGTACTTC
J gene: TRBJ1-2; V gene: TRBV18; clone size: NA; D gene: NA; CDR3 protein: CASSPNGQNYGYTF; CDR3 DNA: TGTGCCAGCTCACCGAACGGACAGAACTATGGCTACACCTTC
J gene: TRBJ2-5; V gene: TRBV19; clone size: NA; D gene: NA; CDR3 protein: CASSGLSGETQYF; CDR3 DNA: TGTGCCAGTAGTGGACTATCAGGCGAGACCCAGTACTTC
J gene: TRBJ2-7; V gene: TRBV27; clone size: NA; D gene: TRBD2; CDR3 protein: CASSLWAGASEQYF; CDR3 DNA: TGTGCCAGCAGTTTATGGGCGGGAGCGTCCGAGCAGTACTTC
J gene: TRBJ1-2; V gene: TRBV6-1; clone size: NA; D gene: NA; CDR3 protein: CAGGALTTSGYTF; CDR3 DNA: TGTGCCGGGGGGGCCCTGACCACGAGTGGCTACACCTTC
J gene: TRBJ2-1; V gene: TRBV28; clone size: few; D gene: NA; CDR3 protein: CASSLRLGGNEQFF; CDR3 DNA: TGTGCCAGCAGTCTCAGGTTGGGTGGAAATGAGCAGTTCTTC
J gene: TRBJ1-1; V gene: TRBV4-2; clone size: NA; D gene: NA; CDR3 protein: CASSYTVNTEAFF; CDR3 DNA: TGTGCCAGCAGCTATACGGTGAACACTGAAGCTTTCTTT
J gene: TRBJ2-5; V gene: TRBV11-3; clone size: NA; D gene: NA; CDR3 protein: CASSALTDQETQYF; CDR3 DNA: TGTGCCAGCAGCGCACTGACAGACCAAGAGACCCAGTACTTC
J gene: TRBJ2-1; V gene: TRBV5-1; clone size: NA; D gene: NA; CDR3 protein: CASSLTPSSYNEQFF; CDR3 DNA: TGCGCCAGCAGCCTAACTCCTAGCTCCTACAATGAGCAGTTCTTC
J gene: TRBJ2-7; V gene: TRBV25-1; clone size: NA; D gene: TRBD1; CDR3 protein: CASSESGQGSSYEQYF; CDR3 DNA: TGTGCCAGCAGTGAATCCGGACAGGGGAGCTCCTACGAGCAGTACTTC
J gene: TRBJ1-4; V gene: TRBV4-1; clone size: NA; D gene: TRBD1; CDR3 protein: CASSQEPGQGNEKLFF; CDR3 DNA: TGCGCCAGCAGCCAAGAACCGGGACAGGGAAATGAAAAACTGTTTTTT
J gene: TRBJ1-2; V gene: TRBV6-1; clone size: few; D gene: TRBD1; CDR3 protein: CASSDMGQRIYGYTF; CDR3 DNA: TGTGCCAGCAGTGATATGGGACAGAGGATCTATGGCTACACCTTC
J gene: TRBJ1-1; V gene: TRBV30; clone size: NA; D gene: NA; CDR3 protein: CAWGGTEAFF; CDR3 DNA: TGTGCCTGGGGAGGGACTGAAGCTTTCTTT
J gene: TRBJ2-1; V gene: TRBV5-1; clone size: NA; D gene: NA; CDR3 protein: CASSLALGQTQYNEQFF; CDR3 DNA: TGCGCCAGCAGCTTGGCCTTAGGACAGACCCAATACAATGAGCAGTTCTTC
J gene: TRBJ2-7; V gene: TRBV5-6; clone size: NA; D gene: NA; CDR3 protein: CASSLERPLSSYEQYF; CDR3 DNA: TGTGCCAGCAGCTTGGAACGTCCCCTAAGCTCCTACGAGCAGTACTTC
J gene: TRBJ1-4; V gene: TRBV10-3; clone size: NA; D gene: NA; CDR3 protein: CAISKGPEELFF; CDR3 DNA: TGTGCCATCAGTAAAGGTCCGGAGGAACTGTTTTTT
J gene: TRBJ2-7; V gene: TRBV7-8; clone size: NA; D gene: TRBD1; CDR3 protein: CASIPGQGIYEQYF; CDR3 DNA: TGTGCCAGCATCCCGGGACAGGGGATTTACGAGCAGTACTTC
J gene: TRBJ1-3; V gene: TRBV27; clone size: NA; D gene: NA; CDR3 protein: CASRAGFPGNTIYF; CDR3 DNA: TGTGCCAGCAGGGCGGGTTTTCCTGGAAACACCATATATTTT
J gene: TRBJ2-2; V gene: TRBV6-1; clone size: NA; D gene: TRBD2; CDR3 protein: CASSDPGLATNTGELFF; CDR3 DNA: TGTGCCAGCAGTGATCCCGGACTAGCGACCAACACCGGGGAGCTGTTTTTT
J gene: TRBJ1-3; V gene: TRBV29-1; clone size: NA; D gene: NA; CDR3 protein: CSAGRGDPGNTIYF; CDR3 DNA: TGCAGCGCCGGTCGGGGGGATCCTGGAAACACCATATATTTT
J gene: TRBJ1-2; V gene: TRBV30; clone size: NA; D gene: NA; CDR3 protein: CASEINGYTF; CDR3 DNA: TGTGCCTCCGAGATAAATGGCTACACCTTC
J gene: TRBJ2-7; V gene: TRBV5-1; clone size: NA; D gene: NA; CDR3 protein: CASSGPSYEQYF; CDR3 DNA: TGCGCCAGCAGCGGGCCTTCCTACGAGCAGTACTTC
J gene: TRBJ2-5; V gene: TRBV10-3; clone size: NA; D gene: TRBD1; CDR3 protein: CAIRSGQGGEETQYF; CDR3 DNA: TGTGCCATCAGATCCGGACAGGGGGGGGAAGAGACCCAGTACTTC
J gene: TRBJ1-1; V gene: TRBV5-5; clone size: once; D gene: TRBD1; CDR3 protein: CASSLARGLSEAFF; CDR3 DNA: TGTGCCAGCAGCTTGGCAAGGGGGCTAAGTGAAGCTTTCTTT
J gene: TRBJ1-1; V gene: TRBV2; clone size: NA; D gene: NA; CDR3 protein: CASSGTVEAFF; CDR3 DNA: TGTGCCAGCAGTGGGACAGTTGAAGCTTTCTTT
J gene: TRBJ2-1; V gene: TRBV29-1; clone size: NA; D gene: NA; CDR3 protein: CSVAQRLGNEQFF; CDR3 DNA: TGCAGCGTTGCACAGCGGCTGGGGAATGAGCAGTTCTTC
J gene: TRBJ1-3; V gene: TRBV7-2; clone size: NA; D gene: NA; CDR3 protein: CASSGRVFENTIYF; CDR3 DNA: TGTGCCAGCAGCGGCAGGGTTTTTGAAAACACCATATATTTT
J gene: TRBJ2-5; V gene: TRBV20-1; clone size: NA; D gene: NA; CDR3 protein: CSGGGSETQYF; CDR3 DNA: TGCAGTGGAGGTGGGAGCGAGACCCAGTACTTC
J gene: TRBJ2-1; V gene: TRBV4-1; clone size: NA; D gene: NA; CDR3 protein: CASSQDFTRTGREQFF; CDR3 DNA: TGCGCCAGCAGCCAAGATTTTACCCGGACGGGGAGGGAGCAGTTCTTC
J gene: TRBJ2-2; V gene: TRBV5-6; clone size: NA; D gene: TRBD2; CDR3 protein: CASSSGALAGAGTGELFF; CDR3 DNA: TGTGCCAGCAGCTCGGGGGCGCTAGCGGGAGCGGGCACCGGGGAGCTGTTTTTT
J gene: TRBJ1-2; V gene: TRBV7-2; clone size: NA; D gene: NA; CDR3 protein: CASSLSGNGYTF; CDR3 DNA: TGTGCCAGCAGCTTATCAGGGAACGGCTACACCTTC
J gene: TRBJ2-1; V gene: TRBV4-2; clone size: NA; D gene: TRBD2; CDR3 protein: CASSQSPGTSGRVAYNEQFF; CDR3 DNA: TGTGCCAGCAGCCAGTCCCCCGGGACTAGCGGGAGGGTTGCCTACAATGAGCAGTTCTTC
J gene: TRBJ2-3; V gene: TRBV7-3; clone size: NA; D gene: TRBD2; CDR3 protein: CASSLGLAGTDTQYF; CDR3 DNA: TGTGCCAGCAGCTTAGGGCTAGCGGGCACAGATACGCAGTATTTT
J gene: TRBJ2-1; V gene: TRBV4-1; clone size: NA; D gene: TRBD2; CDR3 protein: CASSQEVIAGVSSYNEQFF; CDR3 DNA: TGCGCCAGCAGCCAAGAGGTGATAGCGGGAGTAAGCTCCTACAATGAGCAGTTCTTC
J gene: TRBJ2-7; V gene: TRBV4-2; clone size: NA; D gene: TRBD2; CDR3 protein: CASSPTSGRAGYEQYF; CDR3 DNA: TGTGCCAGCAGCCCAACTAGCGGGAGGGCCGGCTACGAGCAGTACTTC
J gene: TRBJ2-1; V gene: TRBV4-2; clone size: NA; D gene: TRBD2; CDR3 protein: CASSQAGLDDNEQFF; CDR3 DNA: TGTGCCAGCAGCCAAGCGGGACTAGACGACAATGAGCAGTTCTTC
J gene: TRBJ1-1; V gene: TRBV7-3; clone size: NA; D gene: NA; CDR3 protein: CASSLRAGGVTEAFF; CDR3 DNA: TGTGCCAGCAGCTTAAGGGCTGGAGGTGTCACTGAAGCTTTCTTT
J gene: TRBJ1-1; V gene: TRBV27; clone size: NA; D gene: NA; CDR3 protein: CASRSQGNTEAFF; CDR3 DNA: TGTGCCAGCAGATCTCAGGGGAACACTGAAGCTTTCTTT
J gene: TRBJ1-4; V gene: TRBV30; clone size: NA; D gene: NA; CDR3 protein: CAWSKRGGPSEKLFF; CDR3 DNA: TGTGCCTGGAGTAAACGGGGGGGCCCCTCCGAAAAACTGTTTTTT
J gene: TRBJ2-1; V gene: TRBV5-6; clone size: NA; D gene: TRBD2; CDR3 protein: CASTPGLAFYEQFF; CDR3 DNA: TGTGCCAGCACCCCGGGACTAGCATTCTATGAGCAGTTCTTC
J gene: TRBJ2-5; V gene: TRBV5-4; clone size: NA; D gene: TRBD1; CDR3 protein: CASSLGQGVQETQYF; CDR3 DNA: TGTGCCAGCAGTCTTGGACAGGGGGTACAAGAGACCCAGTACTTC
J gene: TRBJ2-7; V gene: TRBV28; clone size: NA; D gene: TRBD1; CDR3 protein: CASSTGTGAYEQYF; CDR3 DNA: TGTGCCAGCAGTACCGGGACAGGGGCCTACGAGCAGTACTTC